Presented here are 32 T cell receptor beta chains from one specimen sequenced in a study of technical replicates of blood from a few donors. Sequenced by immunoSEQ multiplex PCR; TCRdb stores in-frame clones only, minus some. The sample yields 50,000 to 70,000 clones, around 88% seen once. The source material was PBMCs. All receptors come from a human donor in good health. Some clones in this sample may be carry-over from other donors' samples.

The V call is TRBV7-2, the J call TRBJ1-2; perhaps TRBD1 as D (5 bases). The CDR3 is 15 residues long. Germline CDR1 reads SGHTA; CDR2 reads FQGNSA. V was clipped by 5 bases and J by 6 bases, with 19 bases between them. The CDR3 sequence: CASSNNQGWGNGYTF. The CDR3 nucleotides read TGTGCCAGCAGCAACAACCAGGGTTGGGGAAATGGCTACACCTTC.

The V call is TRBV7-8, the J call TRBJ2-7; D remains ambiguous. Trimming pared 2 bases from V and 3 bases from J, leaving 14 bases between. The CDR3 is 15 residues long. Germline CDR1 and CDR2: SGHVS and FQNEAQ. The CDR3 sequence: CASSLFGSSHYEQYF. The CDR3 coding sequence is TGTGCCAGCAGCTTATTCGGGTCCAGCCACTACGAGCAGTACTTC. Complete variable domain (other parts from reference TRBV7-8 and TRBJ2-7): GAGVSQSPRYKVAKRGQDVALRCDPISGHVSLFWYQQALGQGPEFLTYFQNEAQLDKSGLPSDRFFAERPEGSVSTLKIQRTQQEDSAVYLCASSLFGSSHYEQYFGPGTRLTVT.

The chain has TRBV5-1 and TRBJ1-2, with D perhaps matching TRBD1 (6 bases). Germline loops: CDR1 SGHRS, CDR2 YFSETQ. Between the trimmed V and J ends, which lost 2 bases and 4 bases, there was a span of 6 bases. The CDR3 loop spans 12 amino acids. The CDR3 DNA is TGCGCCAGCAGCTTAGGGGGCTATGGCTACACCTTC. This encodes CASSLGGYGYTF.

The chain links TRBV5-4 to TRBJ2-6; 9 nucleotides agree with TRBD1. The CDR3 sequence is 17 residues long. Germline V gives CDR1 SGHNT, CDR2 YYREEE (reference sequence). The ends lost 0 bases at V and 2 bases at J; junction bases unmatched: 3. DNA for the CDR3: TGTGCCAGCAGCTTGGGCGGACAGGGGCCTGGGGCCAACGTCCTGACTTTC. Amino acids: CASSLGGQGPGANVLTF. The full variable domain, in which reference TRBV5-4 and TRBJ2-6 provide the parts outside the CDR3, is ETGVTQSPTHLIKTRGQQVTLRCSSQSGHNTVSWYQQALGQGPQFIFQYYREEENGRGNFPPRFSGLQFPNYSSELNVNALELDDSALYLCASSLGGQGPGANVLTFGAGSRLTVL.

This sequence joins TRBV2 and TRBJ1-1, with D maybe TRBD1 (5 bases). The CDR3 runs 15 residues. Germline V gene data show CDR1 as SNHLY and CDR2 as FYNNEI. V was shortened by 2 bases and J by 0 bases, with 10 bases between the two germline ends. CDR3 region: CASSEMQGLNTEAFF. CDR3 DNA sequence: TGTGCCAGCAGTGAAATGCAGGGTCTGAACACTGAAGCTTTCTTT.

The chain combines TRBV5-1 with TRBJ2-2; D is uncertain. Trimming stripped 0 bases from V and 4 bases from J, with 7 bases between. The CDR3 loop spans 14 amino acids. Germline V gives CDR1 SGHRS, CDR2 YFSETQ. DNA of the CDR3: TGCGCCAGCAGCTTGGGTCCGGTCACCGGGGAGCTGTTTTTT. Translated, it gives CASSLGPVTGELFF.

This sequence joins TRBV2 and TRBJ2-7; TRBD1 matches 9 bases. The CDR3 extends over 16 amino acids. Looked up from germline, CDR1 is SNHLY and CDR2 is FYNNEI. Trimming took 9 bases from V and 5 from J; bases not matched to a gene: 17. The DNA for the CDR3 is TGTGCCAGTATACCCATTTATTCCGGGACAGGGAACGAGCAGTACTTC. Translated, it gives CASIPIYSGTGNEQYF.

The CDR3 sequence: CASSSRRGPNYGYTF. As DNA, the CDR3 is TGTGCCAGTAGTTCCAGGCGGGGACCTAACTATGGCTACACCTTC. The J gene is TRBJ1-2, the V gene TRBV19; D perhaps matches TRBD1 (5 bases). This CDR3 has 15 amino acids. The germline V gene encodes CDR1 LNHDA and CDR2 SQIVND (reference sequence). Trimming pared 5 bases from V and 0 bases from J, leaving 13 bases between.

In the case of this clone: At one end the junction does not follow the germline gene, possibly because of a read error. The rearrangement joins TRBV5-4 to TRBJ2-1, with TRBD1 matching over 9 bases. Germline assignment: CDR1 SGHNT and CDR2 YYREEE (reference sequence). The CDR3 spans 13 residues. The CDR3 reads CASSLVAGDRELF. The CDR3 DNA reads TGTGCCAGCAGCTTGGTGGCAGGGGACAGGGAACTCTTC.

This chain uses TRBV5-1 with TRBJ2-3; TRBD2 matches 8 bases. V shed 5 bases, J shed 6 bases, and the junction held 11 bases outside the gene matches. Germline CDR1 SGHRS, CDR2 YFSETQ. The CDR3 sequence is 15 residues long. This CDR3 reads CASSISGAPEDTQYF. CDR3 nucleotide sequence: TGCGCCAGCAGTATTAGCGGGGCCCCTGAGGATACGCAGTATTTT.

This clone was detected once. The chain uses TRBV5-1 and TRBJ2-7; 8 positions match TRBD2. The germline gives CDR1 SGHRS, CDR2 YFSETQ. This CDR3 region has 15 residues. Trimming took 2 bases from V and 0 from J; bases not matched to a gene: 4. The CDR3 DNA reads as TGCGCCAGCAGCTTAAGCGGGGGTAGCTCCTACGAGCAGTACTTC. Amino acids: CASSLSGGSSYEQYF.

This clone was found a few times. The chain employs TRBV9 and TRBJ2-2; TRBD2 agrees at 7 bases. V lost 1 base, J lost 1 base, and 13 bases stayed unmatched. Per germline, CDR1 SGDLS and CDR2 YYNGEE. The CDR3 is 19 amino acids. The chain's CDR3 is CASSVQGKGGEGNTGELFF. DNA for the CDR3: TGTGCCAGCAGCGTACAGGGAAAAGGAGGGGAGGGGAACACCGGGGAGCTGTTTTTT.

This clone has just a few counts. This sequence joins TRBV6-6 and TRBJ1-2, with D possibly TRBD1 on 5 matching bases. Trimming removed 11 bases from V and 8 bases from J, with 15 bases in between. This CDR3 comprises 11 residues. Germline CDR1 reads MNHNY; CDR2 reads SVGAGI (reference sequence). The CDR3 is CAAFGGSGYTF. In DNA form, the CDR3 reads TGTGCCGCGTTCGGGGGGAGCGGCTACACCTTC.

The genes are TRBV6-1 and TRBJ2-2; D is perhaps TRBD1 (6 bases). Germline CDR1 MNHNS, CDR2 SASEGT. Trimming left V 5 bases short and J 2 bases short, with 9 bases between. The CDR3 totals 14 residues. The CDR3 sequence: CASSRDINTGELFF. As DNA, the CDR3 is TGTGCCAGCAGTCGGGACATCAACACCGGGGAGCTGTTTTTT.

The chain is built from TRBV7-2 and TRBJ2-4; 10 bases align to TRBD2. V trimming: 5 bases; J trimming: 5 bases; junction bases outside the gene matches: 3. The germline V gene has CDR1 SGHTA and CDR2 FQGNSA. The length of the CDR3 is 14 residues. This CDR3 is CASSLGLAENIQYF. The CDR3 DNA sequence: TGTGCCAGCAGCCTCGGACTAGCGGAAAACATTCAGTACTTC. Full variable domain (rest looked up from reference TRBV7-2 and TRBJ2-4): GAGVSQSPSNKVTEKGKDVELRCDPISGHTALYWYRQSLGQGLEFLIYFQGNSAPDKSGLPSDRFSAERTGGSVSTLTIQRTQQEDSAVYLCASSLGLAENIQYFGAGTRLSVL.

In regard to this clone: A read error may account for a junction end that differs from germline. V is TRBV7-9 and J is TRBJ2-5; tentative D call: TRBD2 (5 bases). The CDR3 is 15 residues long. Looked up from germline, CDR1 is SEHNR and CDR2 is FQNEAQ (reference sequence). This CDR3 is CANSPPDYTWETQYF. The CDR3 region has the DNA TGTGCCAACAGCCCCCCCGACTATACTTGGGAGACCCAGTACTTC.

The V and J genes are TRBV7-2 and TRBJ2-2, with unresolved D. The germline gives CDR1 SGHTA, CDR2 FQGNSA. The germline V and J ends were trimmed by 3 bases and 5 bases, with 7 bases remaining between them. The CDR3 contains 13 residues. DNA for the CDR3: TGTGCCAGCAGCTTTATCGGGACCGGGGAGCTGTTTTTT. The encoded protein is CASSFIGTGELFF.

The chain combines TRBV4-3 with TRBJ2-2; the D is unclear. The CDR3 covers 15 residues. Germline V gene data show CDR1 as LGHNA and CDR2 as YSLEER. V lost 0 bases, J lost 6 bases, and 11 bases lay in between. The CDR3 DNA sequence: TGCGCCAGCAGCCAAGATTTCCCAGGCGCCGGGGAGCTGTTTTTT. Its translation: CASSQDFPGAGELFF.

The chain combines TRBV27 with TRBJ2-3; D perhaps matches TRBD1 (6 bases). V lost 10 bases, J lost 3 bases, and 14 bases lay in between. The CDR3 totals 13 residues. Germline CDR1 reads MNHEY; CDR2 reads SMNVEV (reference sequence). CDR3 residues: CATRLRGTDTQYF. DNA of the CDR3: TGTGCCACCCGCCTGAGGGGGACAGATACGCAGTATTTT.

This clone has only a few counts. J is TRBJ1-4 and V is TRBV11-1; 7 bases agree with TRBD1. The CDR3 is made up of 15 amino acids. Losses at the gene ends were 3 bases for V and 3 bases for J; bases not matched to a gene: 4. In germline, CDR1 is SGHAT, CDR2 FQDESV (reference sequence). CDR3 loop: CASSFSGTANEKLFF. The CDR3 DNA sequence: TGTGCCAGCAGCTTCTCCGGGACAGCTAATGAAAAACTGTTTTTT.

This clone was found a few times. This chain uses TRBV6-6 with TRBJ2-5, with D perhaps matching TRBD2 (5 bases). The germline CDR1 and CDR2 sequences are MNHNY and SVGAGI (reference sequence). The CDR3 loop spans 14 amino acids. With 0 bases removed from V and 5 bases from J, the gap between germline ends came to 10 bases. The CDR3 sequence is CASSYSASSETQYF. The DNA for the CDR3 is TGTGCCAGCAGTTACTCAGCTAGCTCGGAGACCCAGTACTTC.

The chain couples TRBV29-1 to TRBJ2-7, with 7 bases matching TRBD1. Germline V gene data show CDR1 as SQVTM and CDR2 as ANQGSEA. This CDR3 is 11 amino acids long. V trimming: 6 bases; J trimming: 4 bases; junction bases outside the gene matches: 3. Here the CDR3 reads CSVGTAYEQYF. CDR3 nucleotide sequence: TGCAGCGTAGGGACAGCATACGAGCAGTACTTC.

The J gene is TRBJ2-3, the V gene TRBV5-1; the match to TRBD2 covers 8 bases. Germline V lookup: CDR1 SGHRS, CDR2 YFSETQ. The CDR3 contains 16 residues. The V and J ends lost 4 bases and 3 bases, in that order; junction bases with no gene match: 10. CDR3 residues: CASSPLSGSGTDTQYF. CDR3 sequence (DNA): TGCGCCAGCAGCCCACTGAGCGGGAGCGGGACAGATACGCAGTATTTT.

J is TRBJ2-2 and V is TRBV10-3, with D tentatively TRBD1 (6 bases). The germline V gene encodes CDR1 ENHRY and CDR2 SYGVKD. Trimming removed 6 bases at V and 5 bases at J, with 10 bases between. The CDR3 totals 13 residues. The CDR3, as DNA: TGTGCCATCAGAGGGGGAATAACCGGGGAGCTGTTTTTT. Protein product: CAIRGGITGELFF.

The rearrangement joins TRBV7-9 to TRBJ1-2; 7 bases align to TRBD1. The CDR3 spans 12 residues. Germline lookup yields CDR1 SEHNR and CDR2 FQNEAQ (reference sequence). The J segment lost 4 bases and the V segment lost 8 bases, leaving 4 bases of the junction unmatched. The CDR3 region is CASGTASYGYTF. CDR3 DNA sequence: TGTGCCAGCGGGACAGCAAGCTATGGCTACACCTTC. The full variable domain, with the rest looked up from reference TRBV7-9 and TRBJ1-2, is DTGVSQNPRHKITKRGQNVTFRCDPISEHNRLYWYRQTLGQGPEFLTYFQNEAQLEKSRLLSDRFSAERPKGSFSTLEIQRTEQGDSAMYLCASGTASYGYTFGSGTRLTVV.

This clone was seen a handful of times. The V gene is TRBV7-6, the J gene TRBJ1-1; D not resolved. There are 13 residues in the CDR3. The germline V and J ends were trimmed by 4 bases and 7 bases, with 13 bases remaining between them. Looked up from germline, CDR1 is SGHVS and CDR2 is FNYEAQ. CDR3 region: CASSSLMNGEAFF. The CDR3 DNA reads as TGTGCCAGCAGCTCATTGATGAACGGTGAAGCTTTCTTT.

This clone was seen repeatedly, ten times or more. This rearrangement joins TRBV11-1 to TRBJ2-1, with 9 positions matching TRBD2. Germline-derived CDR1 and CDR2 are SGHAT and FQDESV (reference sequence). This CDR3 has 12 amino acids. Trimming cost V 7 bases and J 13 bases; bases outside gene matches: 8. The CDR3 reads CASKAGGPYQFF. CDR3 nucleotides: TGTGCCAGCAAGGCGGGGGGGCCTTATCAGTTCTTC.

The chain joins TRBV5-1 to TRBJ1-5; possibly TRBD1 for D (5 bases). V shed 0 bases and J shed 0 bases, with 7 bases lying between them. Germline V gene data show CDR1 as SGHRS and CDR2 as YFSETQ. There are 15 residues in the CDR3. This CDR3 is CASSLEGISNQPQHF. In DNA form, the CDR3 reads TGCGCCAGCAGCTTGGAGGGGATTAGCAATCAGCCCCAGCATTTT.

For the CDR3, the DNA is TGTGCCAGCAGCCGGGACACCGATAATTCACCCCTCCACTTT. Translating it yields CASSRDTDNSPLHF. This chain links TRBV7-9 with TRBJ1-6; tentative D call: TRBD1 (6 bases). Trimming cost V 5 bases and J 5 bases, with 10 bases left between them. The V gene's germline CDR1 is SEHNR and CDR2 FQNEAQ (reference sequence). This CDR3 is 14 amino acids long.

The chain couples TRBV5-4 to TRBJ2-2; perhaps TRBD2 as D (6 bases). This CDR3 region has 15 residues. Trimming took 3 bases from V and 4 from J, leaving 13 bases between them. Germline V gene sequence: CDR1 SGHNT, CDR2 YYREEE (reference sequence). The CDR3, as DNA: TGTGCCAGCAGCTCGCTACTGACTAGCACCGGGGAGCTGTTTTTT. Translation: CASSSLLTSTGELFF.

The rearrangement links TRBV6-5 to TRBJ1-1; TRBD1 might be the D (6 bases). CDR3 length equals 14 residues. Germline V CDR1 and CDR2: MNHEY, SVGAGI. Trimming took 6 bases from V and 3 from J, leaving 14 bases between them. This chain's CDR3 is CASRGAEAYTEAFF. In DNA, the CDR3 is TGTGCCAGCAGGGGGGCGGAGGCTTACACTGAAGCTTTCTTT.

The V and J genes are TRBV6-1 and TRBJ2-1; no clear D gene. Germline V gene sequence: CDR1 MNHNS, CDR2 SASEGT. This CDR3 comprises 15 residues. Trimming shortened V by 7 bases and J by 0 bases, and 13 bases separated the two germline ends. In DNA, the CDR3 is TGTGCCAGCATAGGTTTACTAAACTCCTACAATGAGCAGTTCTTC. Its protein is CASIGLLNSYNEQFF.